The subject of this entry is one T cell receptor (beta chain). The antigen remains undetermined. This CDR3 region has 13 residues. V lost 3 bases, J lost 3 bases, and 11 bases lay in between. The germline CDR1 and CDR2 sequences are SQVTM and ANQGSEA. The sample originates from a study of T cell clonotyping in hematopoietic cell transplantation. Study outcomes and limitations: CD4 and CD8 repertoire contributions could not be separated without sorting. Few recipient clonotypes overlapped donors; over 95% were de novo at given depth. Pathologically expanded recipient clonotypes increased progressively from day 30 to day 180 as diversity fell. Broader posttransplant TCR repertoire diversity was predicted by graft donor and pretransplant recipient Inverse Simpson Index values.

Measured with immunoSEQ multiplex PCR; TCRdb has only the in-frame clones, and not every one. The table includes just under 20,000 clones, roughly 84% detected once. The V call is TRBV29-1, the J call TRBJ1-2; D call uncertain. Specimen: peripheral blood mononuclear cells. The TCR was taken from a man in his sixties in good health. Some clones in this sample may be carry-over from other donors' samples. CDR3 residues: CSVDPSLDYGYTF. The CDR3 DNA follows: TGCAGCGTTGACCCGAGCCTCGACTATGGCTACACCTTC.